A selection of T cell receptor beta chains follows, all from one sample in a study of response to subunit inactivated influenza vaccine. TCRdb itself ran the RT-PCR reads through MiXCR, one entry per CDR3 protein. The sample gives about 480,000 distinct CDR3 sequences, 10% to 15% of which show up once; less than 15% is in the top ten. The sequencing used PBMCs from blood, collected more than 35 days after vaccination. These receptors all come from a man aged 50-60 years who received an inactivated influenza vaccine. Both conserved end residues are part of each CDR3. D genes are given only for firm matches. Clone sizes are given selectively: once, few, many, or a class where the clone is expanded.

clone_size | j_call | v_call | d_call | cdr3_aa | cdr3_nt
. | TRBJ2-3 | TRBV18 | TRBD2 | CASSLEREGRTDTQYF | TGTGCCAGCTCACTAGAGCGGGAGGGCCGGACAGATACGCAGTATTTT
few | TRBJ2-3 | TRBV12-3/TRBV12-4 | TRBD1 | CASSPSGGAPDTQYF | TGTGCCAGCAGTCCCTCAGGGGGCGCGCCAGATACGCAGTATTTT
few | TRBJ2-1 | TRBV5-1 | . | CASKMWTSAYNEQFF | TGCGCCAGCAAAATGTGGACATCTGCCTACAATGAGCAGTTCTTC
. | TRBJ2-3 | TRBV20-1 | TRBD2 | CSARGLAGHTDTQYF | TGCAGTGCTAGAGGTCTAGCGGGGCACACAGATACGCAGTATTTT
few | TRBJ2-1 | TRBV10-3 | TRBD2 | CAISSLAGGYNEQFF | TGTGCCATCAGTAGTCTAGCGGGAGGGTACAATGAGCAGTTCTTC
few | TRBJ2-7 | TRBV5-1 | TRBD2 | CASSLASGRAEQYF | TGCGCCAGCAGCTTGGCCAGCGGGAGAGCCGAGCAGTACTTC
few | TRBJ2-7 | TRBV10-1 | TRBD2 | CAIPILAGEDEQYF | TGCGCCATCCCAATACTAGCGGGAGAAGACGAGCAGTACTTC
few | TRBJ2-5 | TRBV4-2 | TRBD2 | CASSQAGTSGQETQYF | TGTGCCAGCAGCCAAGCCGGGACTAGCGGACAAGAGACCCAGTACTTC
. | TRBJ1-3 | TRBV6-1 | . | CASRQFSGNTIYF | TGTGCCAGCAGACAGTTCTCTGGAAACACCATATATTTT
few | TRBJ2-3 | TRBV20-1 | TRBD2 | CSAVSGASGDTQYF | TGCAGTGCTGTGAGCGGGGCCTCTGGAGATACGCAGTATTTT
. | TRBJ2-1 | TRBV28 | . | CASSLGAAPGEQFF | TGTGCCAGCAGTTTGGGGGCGGCTCCAGGTGAGCAGTTCTTC
. | TRBJ2-1 | TRBV6-2/TRBV6-3 | TRBD2 | CASSFPPLAGVSGQFF | TGTGCCAGCAGTTTTCCCCCCCTAGCGGGGGTGTCGGGGCAGTTCTTC
. | TRBJ2-5 | TRBV7-8 | . | CASRSPDRITGIDVGETQSF | TGTGCCAGCAGATCACCGGACCGCATAACAGGGATCGACGTAGGAGAGACCCAGTCCTTC
many | TRBJ1-1 | TRBV5-1 | . | CASSPELNTEAFF | TGCGCCAGCAGCCCCGAGTTGAACACTGAAGCTTTCTTT
. | TRBJ2-3 | TRBV6-1 | TRBD2 | CASSRREGSTDTQYF | TGTGCCAGCAGCAGGAGGGAGGGGAGCACAGATACGCAGTATTTT
few | TRBJ2-7 | TRBV4-1 | TRBD1 | CASSQAVGRTGPEQYF | TGCGCCAGCAGCCAAGCGGTCGGACGGACAGGCCCCGAGCAGTACTTC
many | TRBJ1-5 | TRBV12-3/TRBV12-4 | . | CASSTGHSNQPQHF | TGTGCCAGCAGTACAGGGCATAGCAATCAGCCCCAGCATTTT
. | TRBJ2-5 | TRBV6-5 | . | CASSSTQRSQYF | TGTGCCAGCAGTTCCACGCAAAGGTCCCAGTACTTC